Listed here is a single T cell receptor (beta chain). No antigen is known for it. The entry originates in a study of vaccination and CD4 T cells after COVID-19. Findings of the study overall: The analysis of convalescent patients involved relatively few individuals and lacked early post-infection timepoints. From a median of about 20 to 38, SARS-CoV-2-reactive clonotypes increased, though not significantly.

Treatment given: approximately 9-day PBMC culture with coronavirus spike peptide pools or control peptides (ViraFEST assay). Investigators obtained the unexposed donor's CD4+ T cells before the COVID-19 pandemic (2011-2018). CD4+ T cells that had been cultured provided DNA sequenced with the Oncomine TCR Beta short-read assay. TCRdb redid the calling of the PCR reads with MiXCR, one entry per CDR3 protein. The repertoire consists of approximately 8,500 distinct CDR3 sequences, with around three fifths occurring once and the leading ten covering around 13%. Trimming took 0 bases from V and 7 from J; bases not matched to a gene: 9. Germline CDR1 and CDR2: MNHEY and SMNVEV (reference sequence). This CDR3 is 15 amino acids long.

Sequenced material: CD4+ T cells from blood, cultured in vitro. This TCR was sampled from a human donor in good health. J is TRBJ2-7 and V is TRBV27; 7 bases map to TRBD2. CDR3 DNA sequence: TGTGCCAGCAGTTTATCCGGGAGGACCCCTCGGGAGCAGTACTTC. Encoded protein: CASSLSGRTPREQYF.